These 4 T cell receptor beta chains came from one sample sequenced in a study of shared clonotypes between healthy human individuals. Sequencing used immunoSEQ multiplex PCR; TCRdb keeps in-frame clones, though not all of them. There are 450,000 to 500,000 clones in the sample; 76% occur only once, and approximately 12% lies in the top ten. The sample was PBMCs. The receptors stem from a woman in her thirties or forties in good health. Some clones in this sample may be carry-over from other donors' samples.

V gene TRBV5-1 combines with J gene TRBJ2-2; D is unresolved. V was pared by 4 bases and J by 5 bases, with 9 bases between. The CDR3 loop spans 13 amino acids. CDR1 and CDR2 from the germline V gene are SGHRS and YFSETQ. This chain's CDR3 is CASSDTRTGELFF. CDR3 bases: TGCGCCAGCAGCGATACCAGGACCGGGGAGCTGTTTTTT.

The chain couples TRBV19 to TRBJ1-5; perhaps TRBD1 as D (5 bases). V was shortened by 8 bases and J by 3 bases, with 11 bases between the two germline ends. Germline CDR1 LNHDA, CDR2 SQIVND (reference sequence). The CDR3 loop spans 13 amino acids. CDR3 amino acids: CASGTGANQPQHF. DNA of the CDR3: TGTGCCAGTGGTACAGGCGCCAATCAGCCCCAGCATTTT.

This clone has a handful of counts. This specimen includes other DNA sequences encoding the same CDR3. The chain employs TRBV18 and TRBJ1-5, with D tentatively TRBD1 (6 bases). This CDR3 spans 15 amino acids. Germline values: CDR1 KGHSH, CDR2 LQKENI. V dropped 3 bases and J dropped 7 bases, with 16 bases sitting between them. CDR3 loop: CASSPNRGAEQPQHF. CDR3 nucleotides: TGTGCCAGCTCACCGAACCGGGGGGCGGAACAGCCCCAGCATTTT.

The V and J genes are TRBV19 and TRBJ2-2; TRBD1 might be the D (6 bases). Germline values: CDR1 LNHDA, CDR2 SQIVND (reference sequence). Trimming shortened V by 5 bases and J by 6 bases, and 13 bases separated the two germline ends. This CDR3 contains 14 residues. CDR3 sequence (DNA): TGTGCCAGTAGTGGAACAGGGATTGCCGGGGAGCTGTTTTTT. It translates to CASSGTGIAGELFF.